The T cell receptor beta chain described here comes from a study of cytomegalovirus exposure and HLA in healthy donors. As for the study in general: An analysis done earlier identified more than 100 million unique TCR beta sequences from roughly 190 million T cells.

In the PCR, 60 Vbeta and 13 Jbeta primers were used. TCRdb's copy holds only in-frame clones and misses some; the assay was immunoSEQ multiplex PCR. The table shows approximately 170,000 clones, with 70% to 75% occurring only once. Trimming took off 11 bases at V and 6 bases at J, with 23 bases between the two ends. CDR1 and CDR2 from the germline V gene are ENHRY and SYGVKD. The CDR3 covers 15 residues. Donors showed nominal health when sampled, although they likely had unrecorded immune exposures. This chain links TRBV10-3 with TRBJ1-5; tentatively, D is TRBD1 (5 bases). The sample taken for sequencing was PBMCs. This TCR derives from a young man in good health and CMV-seropositive. The CDR3 region is CADSEARCECQPQHF. The CDR3 region has the DNA TGTGCCGACAGTGAGGCCAGGTGTGAGTGTCAGCCCCAGCATTTT.